The source of this TCR beta chain is a study of cytomegalovirus exposure and HLA in healthy donors. Study information: Researchers previously reported finding more than 100 million unique TCR beta sequences from about 200 million T cells.

The germline V gene encodes CDR1 SNHLY and CDR2 FYNNEI. The CDR3 totals 14 residues. The V gene lost 6 bases and the J gene lost 5 bases, with 16 bases spanning the gap. The PCR had 60 Vbeta and 13 Jbeta primers. The data were produced by immunoSEQ multiplex PCR, yet TCRdb's version contains in-frame clones alone and is incomplete. The data contain around 140,000 clones, roughly 10% of them singletons. This clone was recorded a few times. The receptor was isolated from a man aged 45-65 years in good health and CMV-seronegative. This chain uses TRBV2 with TRBJ1-1; D is unresolved. Sequencing input: PBMCs. Written as DNA, the CDR3 is TGTGCCAGCAGACCCCGGGAGGGTAAGACTGAAGCTTTCTTT. Protein: CASRPREGKTEAFF.